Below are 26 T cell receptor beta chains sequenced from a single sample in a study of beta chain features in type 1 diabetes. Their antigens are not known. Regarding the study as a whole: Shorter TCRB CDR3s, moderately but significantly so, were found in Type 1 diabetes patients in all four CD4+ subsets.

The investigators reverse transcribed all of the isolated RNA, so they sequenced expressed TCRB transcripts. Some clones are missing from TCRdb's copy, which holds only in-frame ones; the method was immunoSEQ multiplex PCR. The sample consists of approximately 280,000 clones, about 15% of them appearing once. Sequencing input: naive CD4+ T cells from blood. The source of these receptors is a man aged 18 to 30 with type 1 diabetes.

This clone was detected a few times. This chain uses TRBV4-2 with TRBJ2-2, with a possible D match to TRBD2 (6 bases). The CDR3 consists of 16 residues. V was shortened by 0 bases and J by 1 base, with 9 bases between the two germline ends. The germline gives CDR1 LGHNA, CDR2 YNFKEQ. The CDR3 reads CASSQDVAVNTGELFF. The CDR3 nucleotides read TGTGCCAGCAGCCAAGATGTAGCGGTGAACACCGGGGAGCTGTTTTTT.

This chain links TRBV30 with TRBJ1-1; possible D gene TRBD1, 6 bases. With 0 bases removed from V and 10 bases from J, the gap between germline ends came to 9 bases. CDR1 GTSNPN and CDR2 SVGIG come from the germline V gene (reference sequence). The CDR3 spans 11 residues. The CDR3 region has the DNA TGTGCCTGGAGTGTGGCCAGGGGAGCTTTCTTT. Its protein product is CAWSVARGAFF.

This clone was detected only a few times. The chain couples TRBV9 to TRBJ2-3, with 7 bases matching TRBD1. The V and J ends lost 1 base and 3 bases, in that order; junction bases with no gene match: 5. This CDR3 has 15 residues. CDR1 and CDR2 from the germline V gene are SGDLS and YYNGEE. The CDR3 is CASSVSGQATDTQYF. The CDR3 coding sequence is TGTGCCAGCAGCGTAAGTGGACAGGCGACAGATACGCAGTATTTT.

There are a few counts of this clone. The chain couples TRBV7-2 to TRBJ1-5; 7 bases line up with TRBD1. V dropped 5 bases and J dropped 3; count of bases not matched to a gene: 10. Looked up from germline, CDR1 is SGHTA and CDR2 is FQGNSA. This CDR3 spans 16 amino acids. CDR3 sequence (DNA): TGTGCCAGCAGCACAGCCGGGACAGCGATCAATCAGCCCCAGCATTTT. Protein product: CASSTAGTAINQPQHF. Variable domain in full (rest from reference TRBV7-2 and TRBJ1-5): GAGVSQSPSNKVTEKGKDVELRCDPISGHTALYWYRQSLGQGLEFLIYFQGNSAPDKSGLPSDRFSAERTGGSVSTLTIQRTQQEDSAVYLCASSTAGTAINQPQHFGDGTRLSIL.

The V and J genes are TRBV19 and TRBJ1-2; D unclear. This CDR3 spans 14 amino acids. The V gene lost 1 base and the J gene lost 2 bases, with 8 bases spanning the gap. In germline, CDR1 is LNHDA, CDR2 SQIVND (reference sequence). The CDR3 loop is CASSIGVQNYGYTF. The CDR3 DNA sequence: TGTGCCAGTAGTATAGGTGTACAGAACTATGGCTACACCTTC.

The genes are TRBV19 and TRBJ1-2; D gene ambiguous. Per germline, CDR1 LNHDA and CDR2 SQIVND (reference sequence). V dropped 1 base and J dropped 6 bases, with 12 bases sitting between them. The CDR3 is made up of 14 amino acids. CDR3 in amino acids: CASSIVLAADGYTF. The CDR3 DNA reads TGTGCCAGTAGTATAGTCCTGGCGGCCGATGGCTACACCTTC.

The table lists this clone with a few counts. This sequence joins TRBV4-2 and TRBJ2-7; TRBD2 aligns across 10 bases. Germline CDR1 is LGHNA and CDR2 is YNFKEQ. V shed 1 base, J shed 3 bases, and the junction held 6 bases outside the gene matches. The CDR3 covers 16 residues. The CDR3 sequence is CASSQVGLAGDYEQYF. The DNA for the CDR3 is TGTGCCAGCAGCCAAGTTGGGCTAGCGGGAGACTACGAGCAGTACTTC.

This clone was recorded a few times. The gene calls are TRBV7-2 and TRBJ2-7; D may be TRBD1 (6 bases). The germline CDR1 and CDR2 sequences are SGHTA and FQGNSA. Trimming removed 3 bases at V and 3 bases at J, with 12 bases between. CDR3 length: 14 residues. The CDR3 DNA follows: TGTGCCAGCAGCTTTACAGGGATGGGCTACGAGCAGTACTTC. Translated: CASSFTGMGYEQYF.

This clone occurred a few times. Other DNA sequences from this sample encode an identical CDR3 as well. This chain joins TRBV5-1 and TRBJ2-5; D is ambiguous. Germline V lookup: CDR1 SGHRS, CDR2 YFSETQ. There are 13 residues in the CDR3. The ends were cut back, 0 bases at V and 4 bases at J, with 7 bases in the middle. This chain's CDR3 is CASSLAGRETQYF. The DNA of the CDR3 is TGCGCCAGCAGCTTGGCAGGAAGAGAGACCCAGTACTTC.

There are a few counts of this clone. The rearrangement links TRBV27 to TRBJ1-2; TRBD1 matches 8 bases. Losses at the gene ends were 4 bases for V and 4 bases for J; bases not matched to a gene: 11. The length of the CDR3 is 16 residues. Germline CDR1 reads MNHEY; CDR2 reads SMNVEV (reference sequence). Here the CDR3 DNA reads TGTGCCAGCAGTTCCAAACCGGACAGGGTGGGCTATGGCTACACCTTC. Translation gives CASSSKPDRVGYGYTF.

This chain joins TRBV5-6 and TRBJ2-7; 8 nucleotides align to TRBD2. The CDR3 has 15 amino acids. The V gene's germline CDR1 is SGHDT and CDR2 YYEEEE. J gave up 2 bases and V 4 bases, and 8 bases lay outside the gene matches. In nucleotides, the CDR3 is TGTGCCAGCAGCACCGTAGCGGGGAGCCCCTACGAGCAGTACTTC. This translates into CASSTVAGSPYEQYF.

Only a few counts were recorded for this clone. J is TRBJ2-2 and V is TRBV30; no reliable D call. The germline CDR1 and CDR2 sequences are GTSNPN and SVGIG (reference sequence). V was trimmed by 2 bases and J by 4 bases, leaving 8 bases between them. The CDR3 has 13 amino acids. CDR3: CAWSLRSTGELFF. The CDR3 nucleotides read TGTGCCTGGAGTCTCAGATCCACCGGGGAGCTGTTTTTT.

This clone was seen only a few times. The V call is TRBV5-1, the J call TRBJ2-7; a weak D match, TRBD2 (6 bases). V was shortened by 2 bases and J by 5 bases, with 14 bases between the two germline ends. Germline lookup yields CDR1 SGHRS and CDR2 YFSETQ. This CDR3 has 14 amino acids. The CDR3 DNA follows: TGCGCCAGCAGCTTCCGGCTAGGAGGGAACGAGCAGTACTTC. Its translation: CASSFRLGGNEQYF. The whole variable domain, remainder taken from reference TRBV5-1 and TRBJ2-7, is KAGVTQTPRYLIKTRGQQVTLSCSPISGHRSVSWYQQTPGQGLQFLFEYFSETQRNKGNFPGRFSGRQFSNSRSEMNVSTLELGDSALYLCASSFRLGGNEQYFGPGTRLTVT.

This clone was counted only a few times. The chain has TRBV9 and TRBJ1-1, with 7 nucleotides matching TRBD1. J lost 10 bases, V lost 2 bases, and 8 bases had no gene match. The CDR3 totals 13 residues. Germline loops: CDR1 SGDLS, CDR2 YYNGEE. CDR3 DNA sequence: TGTGCCAGCAGCGTTGGGGACAGCTATTCAGCTTTCTTT. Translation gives CASSVGDSYSAFF.

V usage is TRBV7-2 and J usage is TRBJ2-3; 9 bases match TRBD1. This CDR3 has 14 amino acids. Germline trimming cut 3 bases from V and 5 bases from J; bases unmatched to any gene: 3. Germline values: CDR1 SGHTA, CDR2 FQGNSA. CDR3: CASSLDRGEDTQYF. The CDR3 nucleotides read TGTGCCAGCAGCTTGGACAGGGGAGAAGATACGCAGTATTTT.

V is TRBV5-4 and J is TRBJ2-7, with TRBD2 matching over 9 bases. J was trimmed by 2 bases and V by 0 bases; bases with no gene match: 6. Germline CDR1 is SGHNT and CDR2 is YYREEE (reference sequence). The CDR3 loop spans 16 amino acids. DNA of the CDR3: TGTGCCAGCAGCTTGGGACAGACTAGCGGTGCCTACGAGCAGTACTTC. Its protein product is CASSLGQTSGAYEQYF.

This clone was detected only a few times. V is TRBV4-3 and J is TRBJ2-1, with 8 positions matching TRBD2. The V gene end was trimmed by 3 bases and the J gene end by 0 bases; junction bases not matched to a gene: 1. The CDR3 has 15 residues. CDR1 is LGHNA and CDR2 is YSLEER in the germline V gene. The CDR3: CASSHSGSSYNEQFF. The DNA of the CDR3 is TGCGCCAGCAGCCACAGCGGGAGCTCCTACAATGAGCAGTTCTTC.

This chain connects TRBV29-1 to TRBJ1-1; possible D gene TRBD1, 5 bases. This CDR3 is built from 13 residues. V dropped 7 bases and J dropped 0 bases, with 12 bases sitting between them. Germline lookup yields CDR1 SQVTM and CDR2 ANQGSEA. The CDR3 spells CSAGAGVNTEAFF. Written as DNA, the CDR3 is TGCAGCGCCGGGGCGGGGGTGAACACTGAAGCTTTCTTT.

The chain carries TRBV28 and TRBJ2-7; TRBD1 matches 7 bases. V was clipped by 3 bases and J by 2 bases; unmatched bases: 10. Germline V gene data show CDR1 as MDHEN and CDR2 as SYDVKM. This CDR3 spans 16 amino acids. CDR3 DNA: TGTGCCAGCAGTTTGGGGGACAGATCCCCCGCCTACGAGCAGTACTTC. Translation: CASSLGDRSPAYEQYF. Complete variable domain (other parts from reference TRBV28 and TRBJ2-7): DVKVTQSSRYLVKRTGEKVFLECVQDMDHENMFWYRQDPGLGLRLIYFSYDVKMKEKGDIPEGYSVSREKKERFSLILESASTNQTSMYLCASSLGDRSPAYEQYFGPGTRLTVT.

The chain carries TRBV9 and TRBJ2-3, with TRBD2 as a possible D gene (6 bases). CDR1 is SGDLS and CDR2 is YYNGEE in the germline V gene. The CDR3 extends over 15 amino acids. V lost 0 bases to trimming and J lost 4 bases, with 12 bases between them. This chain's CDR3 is CASSVGTSTSDTQYF. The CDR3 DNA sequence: TGTGCCAGCAGCGTAGGCACTAGCACATCAGATACGCAGTATTTT.

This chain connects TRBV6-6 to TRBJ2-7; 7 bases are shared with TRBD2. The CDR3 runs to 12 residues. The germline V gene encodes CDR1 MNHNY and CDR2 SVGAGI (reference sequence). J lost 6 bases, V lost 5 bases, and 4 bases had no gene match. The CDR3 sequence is CASSPGGVEQYF. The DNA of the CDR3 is TGTGCCAGCAGTCCTGGGGGGGTCGAGCAGTACTTC.

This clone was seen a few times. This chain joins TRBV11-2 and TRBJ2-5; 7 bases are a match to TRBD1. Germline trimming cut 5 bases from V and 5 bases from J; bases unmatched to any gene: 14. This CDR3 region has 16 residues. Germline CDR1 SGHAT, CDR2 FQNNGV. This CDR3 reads CASSLRTGYPQETQYF. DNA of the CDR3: TGTGCCAGCAGCCTAAGGACAGGCTATCCTCAGGAGACCCAGTACTTC.

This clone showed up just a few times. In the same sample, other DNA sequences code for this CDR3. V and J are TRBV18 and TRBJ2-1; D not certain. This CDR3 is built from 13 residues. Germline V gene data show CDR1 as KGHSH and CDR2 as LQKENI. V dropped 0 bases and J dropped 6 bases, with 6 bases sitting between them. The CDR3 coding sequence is TGTGCCAGCTCACCACCGAGTAGCAATGAGCAGTTCTTC. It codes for CASSPPSSNEQFF.

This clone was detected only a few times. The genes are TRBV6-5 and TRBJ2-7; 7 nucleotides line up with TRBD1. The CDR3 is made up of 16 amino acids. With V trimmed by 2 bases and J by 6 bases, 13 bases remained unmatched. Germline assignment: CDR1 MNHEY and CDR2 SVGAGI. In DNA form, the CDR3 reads TGTGCCAGCAGTTACCGACCTCTGCAGACAGGGCTCGAGCAGTACTTC. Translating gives CASSYRPLQTGLEQYF.

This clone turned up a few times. The DNA of the CDR3 is TGTGCCAGCAGCCAAGCTAATAGCGGGAACCTCCGAGAAGAGACCCAGTACTTC. Translation: CASSQANSGNLREETQYF. The chain joins TRBV14 to TRBJ2-5, with 8 bases identical to TRBD2. The CDR3 covers 18 residues. V shed 1 base and J 3 bases; nucleotides not matched to a gene: 13. Germline lookup yields CDR1 SGHDN and CDR2 FVKESK.

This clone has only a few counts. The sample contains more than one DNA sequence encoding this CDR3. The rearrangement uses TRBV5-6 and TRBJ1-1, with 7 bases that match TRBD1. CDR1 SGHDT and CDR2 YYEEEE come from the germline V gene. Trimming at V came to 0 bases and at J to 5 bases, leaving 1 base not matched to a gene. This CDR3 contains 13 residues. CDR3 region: CASSLGRGTEAFF. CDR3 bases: TGTGCCAGCAGCTTGGGCAGGGGGACTGAAGCTTTCTTT.